The table lists the clone carrying this T cell receptor (beta chain) with a few counts. Its target is unknown. The PCR made use of 60 Vbeta and 13 Jbeta primers. Authors' analysis steps: A later analysis tallied some 84 million unique TCR beta chains, 9 million to 12 million of them shared. TCRdb's copy holds only in-frame clones and misses some; the assay was immunoSEQ multiplex PCR. D and trimming were read from the DNA, whereas the V and J calls and clone size are those reported in that table. The sample has 150,000 or so clones, roughly 85% seen once. These data belong to a study of cytomegalovirus exposure and HLA in healthy donors. The CDR3 contains 14 residues. The ends were cut back, 2 bases at V and 3 bases at J, with 7 bases in the middle. Germline-derived CDR1 and CDR2 are SGHTA and FQGTGA. Whole-study findings and limits: The analysis excluded some indistinguishable V segments, including TRBV6-2 and TRBV6-3. Rarity held for most TCR sequences, but there were some public TCRs that occurred in many donors.

Specimen: PBMCs. The receptor was isolated from a man between 40 and 49 years old in good health and CMV-seropositive. The J gene is TRBJ2-2, the V gene TRBV7-3; D not certain. The CDR3 loop reads CASSLDTDTGELFF. CDR3 coding DNA: TGTGCCAGCAGCTTAGATACTGACACCGGGGAGCTGTTTTTT.